The 7 T cell receptor beta chains listed next were all sequenced from one sample in a study of CD8 T cells in Susac syndrome. RNA, at roughly 0.45 to 1 ug, was reverse transcribed with random hexamers. TCRdb used MiXCR to reprocess the immunoSEQ multiplex PCR reads, holding one entry per CDR3 protein. The data show approximately 150,000 distinct CDR3 sequences, approximately 94% seen once. Sample: CD4+ T cells from PBMCs. These receptors all come from a human donor in good health.

The chain joins TRBV3-1 to TRBJ1-1; D not certain. CDR3 length: 14 residues. V was pared by 1 base and J by 6 bases, with 12 bases between. CDR1 and CDR2 (germline): LGHDT, YNNKEL (reference sequence). The CDR3 DNA reads as TGTGCCAGCAGCCAAGCCCGGGAGTTCGCTGAAGCTTTCTTT. As protein: CASSQAREFAEAFF. The full variable domain, with the rest looked up from reference TRBV3-1 and TRBJ1-1, is DTAVSQTPKYLVTQMGNDKSIKCEQNLGHDTMYWYKQDSKKFLKIMFSYNNKELIINETVPNRFSPKSPDKAHLNLHINSLELGDSAVYFCASSQAREFAEAFFGQGTRLTVV.

The chain combines TRBV27 with TRBJ1-5; 8 bases are shared with TRBD1. V was clipped by 3 bases and J by 9 bases; unmatched bases: 16. The CDR3 sequence is 17 residues long. Germline assignment: CDR1 MNHEY and CDR2 SMNVEV (reference sequence). The CDR3 DNA sequence: TGTGCCAGCAGTTTCCTAGGGGGACAGGCCTCTCTTGGGCCCCAGCATTTT. Its protein product is CASSFLGGQASLGPQHF.

The chain employs TRBV7-9 and TRBJ2-7; D might be TRBD1 (6 bases). V was cut by 0 bases and J by 10 bases, with 16 bases left in between. Germline V gene data show CDR1 as SEHNR and CDR2 as FQNEAQ (reference sequence). This CDR3 region has 14 residues. CDR3 loop: CASSLAQLQGKQYF. The CDR3 bases are TGTGCCAGCAGCTTAGCCCAACTTCAGGGGAAACAGTACTTC.

The rearrangement joins TRBV20-1 to TRBJ1-1; D perhaps matches TRBD1 (5 bases). CDR3 length: 16 amino acids. CDR1 is DFQATT, CDR2 SNEGSKA, per germline (reference sequence). The germline V and J ends were trimmed by 0 bases and 3 bases, with 17 bases remaining between them. CDR3 amino acids: CSARDPIKAGHTEAFF. The CDR3 DNA reads TGCAGTGCTAGAGATCCGATCAAGGCGGGACACACTGAAGCTTTCTTT.

The chain links TRBV7-2 to TRBJ1-5; D not resolved. The V end lost 5 bases, the J end lost 3 bases, and 8 bases lay between the germline ends. The CDR3 totals 13 residues. Germline CDR1 and CDR2: SGHTA and FQGNSA. The CDR3 is CASSRVLNQPQHF. The CDR3, as DNA: TGTGCCAGCAGCCGGGTCCTCAATCAGCCCCAGCATTTT.

V usage is TRBV10-3 and J usage is TRBJ2-5; 9 nucleotides line up with TRBD1. Germline loops: CDR1 ENHRY, CDR2 SYGVKD. This CDR3 contains 13 residues. V gave up 7 bases and J gave up 3 bases; unmatched junction bases: 3. In DNA form, the CDR3 reads TGTGCCATCAACCGGGACAGGGAAGAGACCCAGTACTTC. Translating it yields CAINRDREETQYF.

This chain joins TRBV9 and TRBJ2-1, with D possibly matching TRBD1 (7 bases). Trimming left V 4 bases short and J 5 bases short, with 10 bases between. The CDR3 contains 13 residues. The germline V gene has CDR1 SGDLS and CDR2 YYNGEE. The CDR3 protein is CASSPRGDNEQFF. The CDR3 DNA sequence: TGTGCCAGCAGCCCCAGGGGGGACAATGAGCAGTTCTTC. Based on the CDR3 plus reference TRBV9 and TRBJ2-1, the full variable domain is DSGVTQTPKHLITATGQRVTLRCSPRSGDLSVYWYQQSLDQGLQFLIQYYNGEERAKGNILERFSAQQFPDLHSELNLSSLELGDSALYFCASSPRGDNEQFFGPGTRLTVL.